This T cell receptor beta chain derives from a study of somatic mutations in cytotoxic T cells in rheumatoid arthritis. General observations from the study: No age-related increase in CD8+ clonality was seen in healthy controls, but one was seen in rheumatoid arthritis patients. In the expanded CD8+ clones, the antigen targets remained unknown.

In germline, CDR1 is SGHRS, CDR2 YFSETQ. This CDR3 is 12 amino acids long. V was cut by 0 bases and J by 6 bases, with 6 bases left in between. Libraries were prepared by immunoSEQ multiplex PCR; TCRdb keeps only in-frame clonotypes and omits some of them. The data hold over 15,000 clones, with around 85% observed a single time. Isolation of CD4+ and CD8+ cells used positive magnetic bead selection, with purity checked by flow cytometry. This clone was seen a single time. Its cognate antigen is unknown. The V call is TRBV5-1, the J call TRBJ1-2; D is unclear. Input material: CD8+ T cells sorted from blood. This receptor was identified in a man aged 35 to 55 in good health. This CDR3 is CASSLDLNGYTF. DNA of the CDR3: TGCGCCAGCAGCTTGGACCTCAATGGCTACACCTTC.